This T cell receptor (beta chain) was identified during a study of cytomegalovirus exposure and HLA in healthy donors (dated by TCRdb to 2016 to 2017). Context from the whole study: According to an earlier analysis of a few hundred of the donors, 150 million to 200 million T cells yielded 90 million to 140 million unique TCR beta sequences and around 280 Gb of sequence data. Across under 500 genotyped donors of the cohort, an average of approximately 240,000 unique TCR beta nucleotide sequences per donor were sequenced, and 15% to 20% of those sequences were non-productive. Several DR-DQ haplotypes were treated as single units for association and clustering because of strong linkage in the cohort. Using immunosequencing, the study profiled T cell repertoires from fewer than 850 subjects and related those repertoires to cytomegalovirus serostatus. All discovery cohort repertoires had been generated using a single sequencing platform. Alongside the repertoire data, information on donor age, sex, ethnicity and CMV serostatus was compiled. Typing coverage differed by locus: A, B, C, DRB1 and DQB1 were typed in roughly 620-630 donors, DQA1 in 500 to 550, DPA1 in over 600, and DPB1 in just under 490. Approximately 300 gigabases of sequencing data and 75 million to 85 million unique TCR sequences made up an early release that covered about 640 HLA-typed donors. The study combined high-throughput TCR immunosequencing, statistical association of individual TCRs with disease status, and machine learning to predict cytomegalovirus infection status. To study patterns of TCR occurrence, a later analysis re-analyzed previously published TCR beta repertoires from 666 donors and added high-resolution HLA genotyping. Rather than drawing on any new phenotypic data, the later analysis identified candidate immune exposures from TCR beta sequences and the way those sequences occurred across donors. The study aimed to test whether signatures of past pathogen exposure could be identified by cataloging public T cell receptors. An earlier analysis of approximately 630 of the donors applied high-throughput TCR beta sequencing to assess whether each TCR beta V gene segment acted as functional or pseudogenic. Besides the first cohort of around 700 subjects, a separate validation cohort made up of 90 to 150 different subjects was used. A later genetic analysis took genome-wide SNP genotypes for about 55% of the 666 donors and used that subset as a discovery cohort. HLA typing included class I and class II loci at four-digit resolution. Among the roughly 370 genotyped donors, approximately 82% belonged to the genetic ancestry cluster associated with self-reported Caucasian donors.

As concerns this clone: Its antigen specificity is not known. No much larger clone exists at a distance of one base, and base qualities are not known.

Findings and caveats that apply to the study as a whole: The classifier was reported to diagnose cytomegalovirus status with high specificity and sensitivity in both the original and validation cohorts. Compared with equally common non-associated chains, HLA-associated TCR beta chains in a later analysis were more clonally expanded and had lower generation probabilities. In the study, about 150 TCR beta chains were listed as associated with cytomegalovirus. When HLA alleles, especially DR and DQ, strongly co-occurred, TCR associations were difficult to assign to individual alleles. The sequencing pipeline was judged likely to have produced a cluster of highly shared sequence variants as a technical artifact. According to a later analysis, parvovirus B19, influenza, CMV and Epstein-Barr virus appeared linked to several top co-occurrence clusters. Presence/absence analyses assumed roughly uniform sequencing depth across donors, an assumption that may not hold. Because HLA typing was missing for some donors at each locus, association tests included only the typed subset. For the cohort, immune exposure information was limited to CMV serostatus. According to the authors, the approach could potentially be generalized to other disease states and immunological phenotypes. Most TCR sequences were seen in very few donors, while some public TCRs were found in many individuals. In a later analysis, over 15,000 TCR beta sequences were associated with specific HLA alleles at a false discovery rate of 0.05. A later analysis found that TCR association rates varied across HLA loci, with DRB1 alleles showing the most associated TCRs and HLA-C alleles the fewest. Broadly in line with IMGT annotations, most TCR beta V segments showed up in productive rearrangements about 87% or about 30% of the time in an earlier analysis of around 550 of the donors. The cohort was sequenced for TCR beta chains only, and without alpha or paired-chain data the features that could be detected were limited. In a later genetic analysis, a missense DCLRE1C variant was associated with V-gene and J-gene trimming of TCR beta chains, and the association was replicated in an independent cohort. Correlated functional status among segregating V segments might be attributable to linkage disequilibrium, but an unknown experimental factor could not be ruled out. A later genetic analysis reported fewer N-insertions in productive TCRs among donors in an Asian-associated ancestry cluster than the roughly 620-donor mean. A further reported finding was that TCR beta sequences accurately predicted the HLA-A and HLA-B alleles for most subjects in the first cohort. According to a later analysis, most CMV-associated TCR beta chains appeared to be HLA-restricted, and the HLA associations seemed to be driven largely by CMV exposure. Fewer than 20 rarely observed V segments, including chromosome 9 orphons, were excluded from the earlier analysis of about 610 of the donors because counts were too low. A few of the identified cytomegalovirus-associated TCR beta chains were confirmed in vitro to be specific for cytomegalovirus antigens. Because the 87-base-pair reads could not distinguish some IMGT-functional V segments, including TRBV6-2 and TRBV6-3, those segments were excluded.

The CDR3 holds 14 amino acids from the cysteine to the phenylalanine. The DNA shown is the 42-base CDR3, in frame from base 1. Trimming removed 4 bases from V and 3 bases from J; the gene matches leave 5 bases unexplained. CDR1 is given as GTSNPN and CDR2 as SVGIG, both from the germline V gene (reference sequence). The cohort consisted of approximately 670 healthy bone marrow donors. At the time of sampling, all cohort members were nominally healthy, though unrecorded immune exposures were likely present. The donor was CMV seropositive and belonged to the group of 250 to 350 seropositive cohort members. Each donor provided a peripheral blood sample, and peripheral blood mononuclear cells were used for TCR beta sequencing. The Qiagen DNeasy Blood Extraction Kit was used to extract genomic DNA from the blood cell samples. To prepare the library, the immunoSEQ multiplex PCR assay was applied. A mixture of 60 forward primers for TCR Vbeta segments and 13 reverse primers for TCR Jbeta segments was used in the multiplex PCR. The CDR3 region of rearranged TCR beta genes was amplified from genomic DNA by a multiplex PCR assay. On the Illumina HiSeq System, the amplified TCR beta libraries were sequenced as 87-base-pair reads. The authors processed their data as follows. In a later analysis, about 80 million unique TCR beta chains were counted across the approximately 640 repertoires, and roughly 11 million of these chains were shared by at least two donors. Raw reads were error-corrected and collapsed into unique sequences with a nearest-neighbor algorithm that merged closely related sequences to remove PCR and sequencing errors. Alignment of CDR3 sequences to IMGT reference sequences was used to assign V, D and J gene segments. For a sequence to be retained, at least a six-nucleotide match to both a V gene segment and a J gene segment was required. Rearrangements were classified as productive when the CDR3 lacked stop codons and remained in frame with V and J, and all other rearrangements were classified as non-productive. Following IMGT convention, CDR3 was defined as the stretch from the second conserved V-encoded cysteine to the conserved J-encoded phenylalanine. Sequences without an unambiguous match to a single V gene segment were excluded from the earlier analysis of almost 600 of the donors. An earlier analysis of a few hundred of the donors classified V segments as functional when productive rearrangements were above 56.7% and as segregating when the standard deviation between donors was above 5%. To diagnose cytomegalovirus status from the catalog of TCR beta chain sequences, a statistical classification framework was built. In a later analysis, V and J genes were assigned by comparing TCR nucleotide sequences against IMGT/GENE-DB human TR gene sequences. In a later analysis, CDR3 sequences and most-parsimonious VDJ recombination scenarios were assigned using the TCRdist pipeline. In a later analysis, each TCR beta chain was defined by its CDR3 amino acid sequence together with its V-gene family, and reads lacking a unique V-gene family were excluded. A later analysis removed several hundred highly shared, low-generation-probability nucleotide sequences to deal with suspected cross-contamination and a sequencing artifact. In a later analysis, a clonal expansion index was calculated for each public chain from normalized within-repertoire ranks of inferred template counts. A later analysis computed generation probabilities with a VDJ recombination model fitted to out-of-frame rearrangements, and checked the results against IGoR. A later analysis scored TCR-TCR, TCR-HLA and TCR-CMV co-occurrence with hypergeometric tests, applying a repertoire-size bias correction to TCR pairs. A later analysis estimated false discovery rates by permuting HLA or CMV assignments 20 times. A later analysis grouped co-occurring TCRs with DBSCAN, adding TCRdist sequence similarity when clustering within HLA-allele-positive subsets. Repertoires with fewer than 30,000 or more than 120,000 public chains were left out of co-occurrence clustering, as were about five repertoires with anomalous nucleotide sharing. TCRdb stores this immuneACCESS table with in-frame sequences only. Part of the clones is absent; in the studies checked, under half of the shortfall reflects unresolved V genes, and no reason is known for the rest. Clonal size and the V and J genes are those of that table, whereas D and trimming came from the DNA. The sample table records about 160,000 clones; about 84% of these occur just once. The leading ten clones occupy 1.3% of the sample.

The V and J segments used are TRBV30 and TRBJ1-5, and 8 junctional nucleotides match TRBD1. The TCR sequence derives from a man aged 45-65 years in good health and CMV-seropositive. The sample consisted of PBMCs. The CDR3 amino acid sequence is: CAWTRQGINQPQHF. The nucleotide sequence reads TGTGCCTGGACCAGACAGGGGATCAATCAGCCCCAGCATTTT. With the portions outside the CDR3 filled from the reference TRBV30 and TRBJ1-5 genes, the complete variable region becomes SQTIHQWPATLVQPVGSPLSLECTVEGTSNPNLYWYRQAAGRGLQLLFYSVGIGQISSEVPQNLSASRPQDRQFILSSKKLLLSDSGFYLCAWTRQGINQPQHFGDGTRLSIL.